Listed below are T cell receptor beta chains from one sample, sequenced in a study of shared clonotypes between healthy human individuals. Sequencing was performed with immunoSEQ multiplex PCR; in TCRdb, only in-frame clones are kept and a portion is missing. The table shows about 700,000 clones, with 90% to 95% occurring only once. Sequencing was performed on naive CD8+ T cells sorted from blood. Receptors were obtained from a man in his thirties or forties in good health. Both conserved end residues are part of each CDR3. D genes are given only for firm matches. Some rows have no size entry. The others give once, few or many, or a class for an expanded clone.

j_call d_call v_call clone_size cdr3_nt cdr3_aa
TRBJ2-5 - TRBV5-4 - TGTGCCAGCAGCTTGGATCCGTCGGCAGGGCGACAAGAGACCCAGTACTTC CASSLDPSAGRQETQYF
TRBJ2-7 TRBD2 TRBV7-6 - TGTGCCAGCAGCGCCCCCCGAGCGGGAGTTTCGCCCGAGCAGTACTTC CASSAPRAGVSPEQYF
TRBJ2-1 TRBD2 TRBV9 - TGTGCCAGCAGCGTAGGGACTAGCGGGAGCAATGAGCAGTTCTTC CASSVGTSGSNEQFF
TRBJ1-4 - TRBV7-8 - TGTGCCAGCAGCCAGACGCCTAATGAAAAACTGTTTTTT CASSQTPNEKLFF
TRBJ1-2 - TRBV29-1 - TGCAGCGTTGAAGAACGCTCGGGACCCTATGGCTACACCTTC CSVEERSGPYGYTF
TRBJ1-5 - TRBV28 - TGTGCCAGCAGTCGGAGACTCACGCTTAGCAATCAGCCCCAGCATTTT CASSRRLTLSNQPQHF
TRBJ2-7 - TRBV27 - TGTGCCAGCAGTTTTGGGCCAAGGGACGAGCAGTACTTC CASSFGPRDEQYF
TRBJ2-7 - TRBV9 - TGTGCCAGCAGCGGGGACATTTCCTACGAGCAGTACTTC CASSGDISYEQYF
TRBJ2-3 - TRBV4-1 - TGCGCCAGCAGCCACAAAGAGGAAGCTTTCGCGGATACGCAGTATTTT CASSHKEEAFADTQYF
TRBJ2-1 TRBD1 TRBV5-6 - TGTGCCAGCAGCCTAGCACAGGGGGATGAGCAGTTCTTC CASSLAQGDEQFF
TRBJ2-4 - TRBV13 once TGTGCCAGCAGCCCCGGTCTTCAGGGGGGCGCATTAAACATTCAGTACTTC CASSPGLQGGALNIQYF
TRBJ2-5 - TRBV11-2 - TGTGCCAGCAGCTTAGTCGTTCGGCGGGAAGAGACCCAGTACTTC CASSLVVRREETQYF
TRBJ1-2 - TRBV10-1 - TGCGCCAGCAGTGAGTCGAGAACAGGAGACTATGGCTACACCTTC CASSESRTGDYGYTF
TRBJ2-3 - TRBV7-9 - TGTGCCAGCAGCTTACCGGACAGACAGTCTAGCACAGATACGCAGTATTTT CASSLPDRQSSTDTQYF
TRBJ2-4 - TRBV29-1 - TGCAGCGTTGTTGACAGGAAAAACATTCAGTACTTC CSVVDRKNIQYF
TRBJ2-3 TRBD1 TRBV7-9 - TGTGCCAGCAGCCCGGGACAGGGGCAAGATACGCAGTATTTT CASSPGQGQDTQYF
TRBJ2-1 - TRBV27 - TGTGCCAGCTCGGGAAGCTTTGGGCAGTTCTTC CASSGSFGQFF
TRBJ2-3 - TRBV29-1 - TGCAGCGTTAGTGGGGGACGAGGAACAGATACGCAGTATTTT CSVSGGRGTDTQYF
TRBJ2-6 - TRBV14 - TGTGCCAGCAGCCACTCCTCGACGGGGGCTGGGGCCAACGTCCTGACTTTC CASSHSSTGAGANVLTF
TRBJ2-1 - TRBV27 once TGTGCCAGCAGTTCAGGAGTTGAGCAGTTCTTC CASSSGVEQFF
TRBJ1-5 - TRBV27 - TGTGCCAGCAGTTTATTGGGGGAAGGACAGCCCCAGCATTTT CASSLLGEGQPQHF
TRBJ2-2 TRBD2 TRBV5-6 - TGTGCCAGCAGCGTAGCGGGAGGCGAGAACACCGGGGAGCTGTTTTTT CASSVAGGENTGELFF
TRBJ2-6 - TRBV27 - TGTGCCAGCAGTCCTCCCTGGGCCTCGGATGGGGCCAACGTCCTGACTTTC CASSPPWASDGANVLTF
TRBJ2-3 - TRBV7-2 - TGTGCCAGCATCCCGACGGGGGCCCTCACTAGCACAGATACGCAGTATTTT CASIPTGALTSTDTQYF
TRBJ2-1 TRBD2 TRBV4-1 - TGCGCCAGCAGCCAAGATCGAGGGACTAGCGGGAGTTTGGGGCAGTTCTTC CASSQDRGTSGSLGQFF
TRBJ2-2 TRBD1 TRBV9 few TGTGCCAGCAGCGTAGAGGGGGCCGGTACCGGGGAGCTGTTTTTT CASSVEGAGTGELFF
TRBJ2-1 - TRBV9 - TGTGCCAGCAGCGGCGTTGAGCAGTTCTTC CASSGVEQFF
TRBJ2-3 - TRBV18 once TGTGCCAGCTCACACGTAGCCTCCACAGATACGCAGTATTTT CASSHVASTDTQYF
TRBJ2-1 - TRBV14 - TGTGCCAGCAGCCAAACTCAGGACTATTACAATGAGCAGTTCTTC CASSQTQDYYNEQFF
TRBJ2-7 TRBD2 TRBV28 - TGTGCCAGCAACTTAGCAATATCTAGCGGGGCCTCCTACGAGCAGTACTTC CASNLAISSGASYEQYF
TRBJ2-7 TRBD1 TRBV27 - TGTGCCAGCAGTTTTGCCCCGACAGGGACCTCCTACGAGCAGTACTTC CASSFAPTGTSYEQYF
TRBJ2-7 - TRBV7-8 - TGTGCCAGCAGCTTAGCACCCTCGGGTCCCTACGAGCAGTACTTC CASSLAPSGPYEQYF
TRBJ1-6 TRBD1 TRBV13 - TGTGCCAGCAGCGGGACAGGGGTTTCACCCCTCCACTTT CASSGTGVSPLHF
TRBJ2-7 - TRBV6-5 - TGTGCCAGCAGTTACTCGGCCGGGACCGAGCAGTACTTC CASSYSAGTEQYF
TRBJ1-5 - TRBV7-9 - TGTGCCAGCAGCTCCCTCGGCAGCAATCAGCCCCAGCATTTT CASSSLGSNQPQHF
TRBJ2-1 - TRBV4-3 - TGCGCCAGCAGCGTAATAAAGACGGGGTACAATGAGCAGTTCTTC CASSVIKTGYNEQFF